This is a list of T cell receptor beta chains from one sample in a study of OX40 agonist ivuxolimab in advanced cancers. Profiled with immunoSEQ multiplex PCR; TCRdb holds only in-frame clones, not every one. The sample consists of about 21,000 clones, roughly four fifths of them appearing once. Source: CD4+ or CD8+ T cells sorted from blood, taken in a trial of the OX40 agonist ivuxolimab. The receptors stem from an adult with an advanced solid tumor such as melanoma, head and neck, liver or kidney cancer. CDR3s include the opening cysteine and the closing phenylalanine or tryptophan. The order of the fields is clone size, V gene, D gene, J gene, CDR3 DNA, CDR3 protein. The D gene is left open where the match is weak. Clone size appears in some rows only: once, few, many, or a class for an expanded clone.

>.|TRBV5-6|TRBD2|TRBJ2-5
TGTGCCAGCAGCTCCGAACCGACTAGCTTTCCAGAGACCCAGTACTTC
CASSSEPTSFPETQYF
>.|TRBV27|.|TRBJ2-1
TGTGCCAGCAGTTTGACAGCCTCCTCCTACAATGAGCAGTTCTTC
CASSLTASSYNEQFF
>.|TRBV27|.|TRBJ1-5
TGTGCCAGCAGTTTAGGGTTCTGGAATCAGCCCCAGCATTTT
CASSLGFWNQPQHF
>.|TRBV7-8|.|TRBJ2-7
TGTGCCAGCAGCCCCCGGGGGTCAGTAACCTACGAGCAGTACTTC
CASSPRGSVTYEQYF
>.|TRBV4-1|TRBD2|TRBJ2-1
TGCGCCAGCAGCCAAGATAGGGAGGGTCGTCTGGGGAATGAGCAGTTCTTC
CASSQDREGRLGNEQFF
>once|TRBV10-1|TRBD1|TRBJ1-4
TGCGCCAGCAGTGAGTCGCTGGGGACAGGGGAGGAAAAACTGTTTTTT
CASSESLGTGEEKLFF
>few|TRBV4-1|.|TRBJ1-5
TGCGCCAGCAGCCAAGAGGCAGCTAGCAATCAGCCCCAGCATTTT
CASSQEAASNQPQHF
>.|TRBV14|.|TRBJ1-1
TGTGCCAGCAGCCAAGCCTGGACCGAAGAAGCTTTCTTT
CASSQAWTEEAFF
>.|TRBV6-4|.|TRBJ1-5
TGTGCCAGCAGTGTATCTTCGAATCAGCCCCAGCATTTT
CASSVSSNQPQHF
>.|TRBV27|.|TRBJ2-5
TGTGCCAGCACCCCGGATGGAGAGACCCAGTACTTC
CASTPDGETQYF
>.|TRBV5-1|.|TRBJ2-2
TGCGCCAGCACCGCGGAAGGGAGCGGGGAGCTGTTTTTT
CASTAEGSGELFF
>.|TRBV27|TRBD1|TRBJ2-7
TGTGCCAGCAGTTTCTACCCAGGGGGCGAGCAGTACTTC
CASSFYPGGEQYF
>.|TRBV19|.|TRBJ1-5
TGTGCCAGTAGACCTACCGATTACAGCAATCAGCCCCAGCATTTT
CASRPTDYSNQPQHF
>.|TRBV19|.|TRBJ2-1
TGTGCCAGTAGTATAGCAGGGGCCAATGAGCAGTTCTTC
CASSIAGANEQFF
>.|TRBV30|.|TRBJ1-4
TGTGCCTGGAGTGTAGGCTCAACTAATGAAAAACTGTTTTTT
CAWSVGSTNEKLFF
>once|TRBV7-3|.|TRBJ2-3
TGTGCCAGCAGCTCTACAGGAGGCGCCACAGATACGCAGTATTTT
CASSSTGGATDTQYF
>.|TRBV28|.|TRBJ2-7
TGTGCCAGCGAGACAGACTACGAGCAGTACTTC
CASETDYEQYF
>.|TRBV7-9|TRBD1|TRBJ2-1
TGTGCCAGCAGTAGCCCGGGACAGGCATGGGAGCAGTTCTTC
CASSSPGQAWEQFF
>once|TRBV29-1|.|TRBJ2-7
TGCAGCGTCTGTAAGACAGACTCCTACGAGCAGTACTTC
CSVCKTDSYEQYF
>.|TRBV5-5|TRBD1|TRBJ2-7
TGTGCCAGCAGTTCCGCGACAGGGGATTACGAGCAGTACTTC
CASSSATGDYEQYF
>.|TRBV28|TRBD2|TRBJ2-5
TGTGCCAGCAGTTCAACGACTAGCGGGACCTTGGAAGAGACCCAGTACTTC
CASSSTTSGTLEETQYF
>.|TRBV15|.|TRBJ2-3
TGTGCCACCAGCAGAGATCGGGGTTGGTCAGATACGCAGTATTTT
CATSRDRGWSDTQYF
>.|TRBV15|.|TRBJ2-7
TGTGCCACCAGCAGCCCTGACAAGACCTACGAGCAGTACTTC
CATSSPDKTYEQYF
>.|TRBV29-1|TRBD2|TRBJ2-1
TGCAGCGCCGTTAGCGGGAGCACCTACAATGAGCAGTTCTTC
CSAVSGSTYNEQFF
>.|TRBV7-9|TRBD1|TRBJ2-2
TGTGCCAGCAGGAACAGCCTCGGCCGGACAGGGGGTGACACCGGGGAGCTGTTTTTT
CASRNSLGRTGGDTGELFF
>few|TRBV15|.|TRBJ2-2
TGTGCCACCAGCCGGGACCATGGCGGGGAGCTGTTTTTT
CATSRDHGGELFF
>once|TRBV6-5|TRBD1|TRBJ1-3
TGTGCCAGCAGTTACGGACAGGCGGACACCATATATTTT
CASSYGQADTIYF
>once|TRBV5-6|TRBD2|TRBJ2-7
TGTGCCAGCAGCGGGGGGGGCGAGCAGTACTTC
CASSGGGEQYF
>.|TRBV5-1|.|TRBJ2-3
TGCGCCAGCAGCTTGGCGGGGCGCGCCGCAGATACGCAGTATTTT
CASSLAGRAADTQYF
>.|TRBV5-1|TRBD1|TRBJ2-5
TGCGCCAGCAGCCCAGGGGGGACAGGGCTTTGGGAGACCCAGTACTTC
CASSPGGTGLWETQYF
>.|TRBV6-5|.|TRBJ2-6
TGTGCCAGCAGTCAGATGGGGGGGGCCAACGTCCTGACTTTC
CASSQMGGANVLTF
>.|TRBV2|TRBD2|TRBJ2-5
TGTGCCAGCAGGGGGACTAGCGGGAGGACGGGGGAGACCCAGTACTTC
CASRGTSGRTGETQYF
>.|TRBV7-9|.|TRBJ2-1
TGTGCCAGCACCTTGGGCTCGAAAGAGCAGTTCTTC
CASTLGSKEQFF
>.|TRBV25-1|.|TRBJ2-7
TGTGCTTCAAGACAAAGGCCGCAGCCTCTCTACGAGCAGTACTTC
CASRQRPQPLYEQYF
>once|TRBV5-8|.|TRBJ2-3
TGTGCCAGCAGCGAACGGCCAGATACGCAGTATTTT
CASSERPDTQYF
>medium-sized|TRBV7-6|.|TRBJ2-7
TGTGCCAGCAGTCCCACCTCCTACGAGCAGTACTTC
CASSPTSYEQYF
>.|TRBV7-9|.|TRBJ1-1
TGTGCCAGCAGCTGGGGGACAACTGAAGCTTTCTTT
CASSWGTTEAFF
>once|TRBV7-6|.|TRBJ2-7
TGTGCCAGCAGCTTAGTAGCGCCTTTAGCGGAGACCTACGAGCAGTACTTC
CASSLVAPLAETYEQYF
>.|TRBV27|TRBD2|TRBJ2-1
TGTGCCAGCAGTCTACCGACAGGGGCGCGACTAGCGGGAGTTAATGAGCAGTTCTTC
CASSLPTGARLAGVNEQFF
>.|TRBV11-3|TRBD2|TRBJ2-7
TGTGCCAGCACCGGGACTAGCGGGATCTACGAGCAGTACTTC
CASTGTSGIYEQYF
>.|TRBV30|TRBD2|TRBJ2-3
TGTGCCAGCACGGGACTAGCCCAAGATACGCAGTATTTT
CASTGLAQDTQYF
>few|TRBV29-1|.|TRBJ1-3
TGCAGCGTTGAAGATCGACGGTCCTCTGGAAACACCATATATTTT
CSVEDRRSSGNTIYF
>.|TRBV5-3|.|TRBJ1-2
TGTGCCAGAAGCTTGGAAATCGGCTACTATGGCTACACCTTC
CARSLEIGYYGYTF